This TCR beta chain was identified during a study of glioma-infiltrating T cells after dendritic cell vaccination. Method: immunoSEQ multiplex PCR; TCRdb's copy keeps in-frame clones and lacks some. The sample holds fewer than 50,000 clones, 85% seen once. The V gene's germline CDR1 is SGHNT and CDR2 YENEEA. The CDR3 runs 15 residues. In regard to this clone: At one end, the junction sequence differs from germline, possibly due to a read error. Other DNA sequences in the same sample also yield this CDR3.

The TCR originated in a human donor with glioblastoma. The sample here was blood, taken before dendritic cell vaccination. V usage is TRBV11-3 and J usage is TRBJ1-1, with TRBD1 as a possible D gene (6 bases). CDR3 in DNA: TGTGCCAGCAGTTTAGCCGGACAGTCGGTCACTGAAGCTTTCTTT. Amino acid sequence: CASSLAGQSVTEAFF.